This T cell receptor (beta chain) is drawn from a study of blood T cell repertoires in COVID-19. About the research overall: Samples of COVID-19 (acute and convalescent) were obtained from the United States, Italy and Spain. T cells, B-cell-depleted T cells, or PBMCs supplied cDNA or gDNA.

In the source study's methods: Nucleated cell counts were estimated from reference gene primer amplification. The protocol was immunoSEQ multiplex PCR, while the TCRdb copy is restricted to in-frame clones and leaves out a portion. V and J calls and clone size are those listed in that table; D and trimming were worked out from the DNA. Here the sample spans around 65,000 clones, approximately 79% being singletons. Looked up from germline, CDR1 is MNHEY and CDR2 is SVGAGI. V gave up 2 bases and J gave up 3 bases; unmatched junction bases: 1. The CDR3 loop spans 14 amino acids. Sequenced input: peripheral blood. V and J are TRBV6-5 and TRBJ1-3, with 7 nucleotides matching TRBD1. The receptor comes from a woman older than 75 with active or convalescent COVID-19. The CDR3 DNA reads TGTGCCAGCAGTTACGGACAGGTTGGAAACACCATATATTTT. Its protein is CASSYGQVGNTIYF.